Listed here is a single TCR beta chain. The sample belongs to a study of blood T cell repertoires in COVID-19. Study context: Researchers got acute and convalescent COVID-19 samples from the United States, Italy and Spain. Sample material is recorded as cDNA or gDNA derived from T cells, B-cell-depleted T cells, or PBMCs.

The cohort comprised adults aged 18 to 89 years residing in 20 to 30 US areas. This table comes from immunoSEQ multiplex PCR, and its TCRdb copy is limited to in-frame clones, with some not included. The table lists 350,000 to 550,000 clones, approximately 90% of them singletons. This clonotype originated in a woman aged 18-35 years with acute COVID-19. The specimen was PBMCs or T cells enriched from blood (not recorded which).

The DNA for the CDR3 is TGTGCCAGCAGTTACAGCCGGGACAGGGATAATGGCTACACCTTC. The encoded protein is CASSYSRDRDNGYTF. The chain joins TRBV6-5 to TRBJ1-2, with TRBD1 matching over 9 bases. CDR3 size: 15 residues. With 2 bases clipped from V and 6 bases from J, the junction kept 7 bases outside the gene matches. Germline-derived CDR1 and CDR2 are MNHEY and SVGAGI.